A selection of T cell receptor beta chains follows, all from one sample in a study of blood T cell repertoires in COVID-19. Repertoires were generated with immunoSEQ multiplex PCR, while TCRdb's copy carries only in-frame clones and drops some. The data contain some 95,000 clones, 90% to 95% of them singletons. Sequences were obtained from peripheral blood. Receptors were obtained from a human donor with active COVID-19. The donor label of this sample is uncertain. Both conserved end residues are part of each CDR3. The D gene is left open where the match is weak. Only some rows state a clone size, as once, few, many or a class for expanded clones.

J | size | D | V | DNA | CDR3
TRBJ2-7 | - | TRBD1 | TRBV27 | TGTGCCAGCACCGGACAGGCGAGCTCCTACGAGCAGTACTTC | CASTGQASSYEQYF
TRBJ2-1 | - | - | TRBV7-3 | TGTGCCAGCAGCCAGACATTTTCCCTGGGCAATGAGCAGTTCTTC | CASSQTFSLGNEQFF
TRBJ1-5 | once | - | TRBV25-1 | TGTGCCAGCAGTGACGGGGGGCGAATTCAGCCCCAGCATTTT | CASSDGGRIQPQHF
TRBJ1-4 | - | TRBD1 | TRBV6-2/TRBV6-3 | TGTGCCAGCAGTATCACCGGGACAGGGTCTGAAAAACTGTTTTTT | CASSITGTGSEKLFF
TRBJ1-1 | - | - | TRBV19 | TGTGCCAGTAGTGGCAGGGGATTTTTCACTGAAGCTTTCTTT | CASSGRGFFTEAFF
TRBJ2-3 | few | - | TRBV6-5 | TGTGCCAGCACAATCACAGATACGCAGTATTTT | CASTITDTQYF
TRBJ1-1 | - | - | TRBV15 | TGTGCCACCAGCAGTGCGGGGGGCGGAACTGAAGCTTTCTTT | CATSSAGGGTEAFF
TRBJ2-5 | - | TRBD2 | TRBV5-1 | TGCGCCAGCAGCGTGGGACTAGCGGGGGAAGAGACCCAGTACTTC | CASSVGLAGEETQYF
TRBJ2-2 | - | - | TRBV3-1/TRBV3-2 | TGTGCCAGCAGTCACCACGGGAACACCGGGGAGCTGTTTTTT | CASSHHGNTGELFF
TRBJ1-6 | - | - | TRBV4-3 | TGCGCCAGCAGCCAAGATCTGGGAGGACTCTCCTATAATTCACCCCTCCACTTT | CASSQDLGGLSYNSPLHF
TRBJ2-3 | - | - | TRBV3-1/TRBV3-2 | TGTGCCAGCAGCCAAGATCCGGCGGGACGGTCCCGCCAGTATTTT | CASSQDPAGRSRQYF
TRBJ2-2 | - | - | TRBV25-1 | TGTGCCAGCAGTGTACGACGGGCCGGGGAGCTGTTTTTT | CASSVRRAGELFF
TRBJ1-6 | once | - | TRBV5-5 | TGTGCCAGCAGCTTGGGGTCAGACTATAATTCACCCCTCCACTTT | CASSLGSDYNSPLHF
TRBJ2-6 | - | TRBD1 | TRBV5-1 | TGCGCCAGCAGACCACAACCGGGACAGGGGGCCCCCGGGGCCAACGTCCTGACTTTC | CASRPQPGQGAPGANVLTF
TRBJ2-5 | - | TRBD1 | TRBV7-9 | TGTGCCAGCAGCTTAGCAGAGGCAGGGGGTAGGCAAGAGACCCAGTACTTC | CASSLAEAGGRQETQYF
TRBJ2-1 | once | - | TRBV21-1 | TGTGCCAGCAGCAAATCGTGGCGAGGTGATGAGCAGTTCTTC | CASSKSWRGDEQFF
TRBJ2-7 | - | TRBD2 | TRBV5-1 | TGCGCCAGCAGCGCACCCCGCCTTAGCGGGGGGGCCTACGAGCAGTACTTC | CASSAPRLSGGAYEQYF
TRBJ2-7 | - | - | TRBV20-1 | TGCAGTGCTAGGAGGGCCTACGAGCAGTACTTC | CSARRAYEQYF
TRBJ1-6 | - | - | TRBV18 | TGTGCCAGCTCACCTCAGGGTTCAGATTCACCCCTCCACTTT | CASSPQGSDSPLHF
TRBJ2-1 | - | TRBD1 | TRBV14 | TGTGCCAGCAGCCAAAGGACAGGTGCTTACAATGAGCAGTTCTTC | CASSQRTGAYNEQFF
TRBJ2-7 | - | TRBD1 | TRBV10-1 | TGCGCCAGCAGTGATGAGTCCGGGACAGGGTTCGCCGAGCAGTACTTC | CASSDESGTGFAEQYF
TRBJ2-1 | - | TRBD2 | TRBV2 | TGTGCCAGCAATTGGGCTAGCGGGGGGTTGAAGCAGTTCTTC | CASNWASGGLKQFF
TRBJ1-2 | - | TRBD1 | TRBV4-2 | TGTGCCAGCAGCCAAGACCCCCGGGACAGGGGGCGAGGTGGCTACACCTTC | CASSQDPRDRGRGGYTF
TRBJ2-2 | once | TRBD1 | TRBV7-8 | TGTGCCAGCAGCTCCCGGGACAGGGGTACCGGGGAGCTGTTTTTT | CASSSRDRGTGELFF
TRBJ1-3 | - | - | TRBV5-5 | TGTGCCAGCAGCTCCCGGTTACAGCCTCCTGGAAACACCATATATTTT | CASSSRLQPPGNTIYF
TRBJ2-2 | - | - | TRBV9 | TGTGCCAGCAGCGTACCTCCACAGAGCTCCGGGGAGCTGTTTTTT | CASSVPPQSSGELFF
TRBJ1-2 | - | - | TRBV6-5 | TGTGCCAGCAGTCCAATGACAGGCACACGAGGCTACACCTTC | CASSPMTGTRGYTF
TRBJ2-5 | - | TRBD1 | TRBV4-1 | TGCGCCAGCAGCCAAGGGGTCGACAGGGGCCTTCAAGAGACCCAGTACTTC | CASSQGVDRGLQETQYF
TRBJ2-7 | - | TRBD2 | TRBV27 | TGTGCCGCGGGAGGGTTAGGTCAGGCAGTCCAGCAGTACTTC | CAAGGLGQAVQQYF
TRBJ2-3 | - | - | TRBV25-1 | TGTGCCAGCAGTGAATCTGCGACAGATACGCAGTATTTT | CASSESATDTQYF
TRBJ2-7 | - | TRBD2 | TRBV5-1 | TGCGCCAGCAGCTTCCGCGGGGGGGGAACCACCTACGAGCAGTACTTC | CASSFRGGGTTYEQYF
TRBJ1-1 | - | - | TRBV12-3/TRBV12-4 | TGTGCCAGCAGTTGGGGGGGCGGTGAAGCTTTCTTT | CASSWGGGEAFF
TRBJ1-4 | - | TRBD1 | TRBV6-2/TRBV6-3 | TGTGCCAGCAGTTACCCACTGAGGGAGAGGGGGCCGTCTAATGAAAAACTGTTTTTT | CASSYPLRERGPSNEKLFF
TRBJ2-7 | - | TRBD2 | TRBV6-5 | TGTGCCAGCAGTTATAGCGGGGGGTACTACGAGCAGTACTTC | CASSYSGGYYEQYF
TRBJ1-4 | - | - | TRBV5-6 | TGTGCCAGCAGCTTGGGCGGAAGACTTAATAATGAAAAACTGTTTTTT | CASSLGGRLNNEKLFF
TRBJ2-7 | - | TRBD2 | TRBV6-1 | TGTGCCAGCAGTGAAGGGGACGGGGGGGCATACGAGCAGTACTTC | CASSEGDGGAYEQYF
TRBJ2-1 | - | TRBD2 | TRBV5-8 | TGTGCCAGCAGATCAATGGCGCTAGCGGGGGGAACAGCCTACAATGAGCAGTTCTTC | CASRSMALAGGTAYNEQFF
TRBJ2-7 | - | - | TRBV11-3 | TGTGCCAGCAGCGAAACAGGGTCCTACGAGCAGTACTTC | CASSETGSYEQYF
TRBJ2-3 | - | TRBD2 | TRBV19 | TGTGCCAGTAGTATAGTTGGCGGGGGGGGCACAGATACGCAGTATTTT | CASSIVGGGGTDTQYF
TRBJ1-2 | - | TRBD1 | TRBV7-7 | TGTGCTAGCAGTCTGGGACAGGGGGCGAACTATGGCTACACCTTC | CASSLGQGANYGYTF
TRBJ1-4 | - | TRBD1 | TRBV3-1/TRBV3-2 | TGTGCCAGCAGCCAAACCGGACAGGGGGGGGTGGAACTGTTTTTT | CASSQTGQGGVELFF
TRBJ1-2 | - | - | TRBV19 | TGTGCCAGTAGGGGGAGGGCAGGGCACGACTATGGCTACACCTTC | CASRGRAGHDYGYTF
TRBJ2-1 | - | - | TRBV20-1 | TGCAGTGCTAGTCCCGCCTGGAGCCCGGACTTTAATGAGCAGTTCTTC | CSASPAWSPDFNEQFF
TRBJ2-5 | - | TRBD2 | TRBV2 | TGTGCCAGCAGTGAAAGGGGGCCGGGACTAGCGATCCAGTACTTC | CASSERGPGLAIQYF
TRBJ1-1 | - | - | TRBV4-2 | TGTGCCAGCAGCCAAGATCTTGCGACAGAGAACACTGAAGCTTTCTTT | CASSQDLATENTEAFF
TRBJ1-6 | few | TRBD1 | TRBV5-4 | TGTGCCAGCAGCTTGGGACAGGGGAATTCACCCCTCCACTTT | CASSLGQGNSPLHF
TRBJ2-1 | - | - | TRBV2 | TGTGCCAGCAGTGAATTGCTTGAGGGAGCTGAGCAGTTCTTC | CASSELLEGAEQFF
TRBJ1-5 | - | TRBD1 | TRBV3-1/TRBV3-2 | TGTGCCAGCAGCCAAGATCGGACAGGTGTCGCTCAGCCCCAGCATTTT | CASSQDRTGVAQPQHF
TRBJ1-6 | - | - | TRBV4-1 | TGCGCCAGCAGTCAAGCGGGGGGGAATTCACCCCTCCACTTT | CASSQAGGNSPLHF
TRBJ1-1 | - | - | TRBV19 | TGTGCCAGTAGTCTGGGCGGAGGGGAGGCTGAAGCTTTCTTT | CASSLGGGEAEAFF
TRBJ2-3 | - | - | TRBV18 | TGTGCCAGCTCACCAGGGCCAAACACAGATACGCAGTATTTT | CASSPGPNTDTQYF
TRBJ2-3 | - | TRBD2 | TRBV5-1 | TGCGCCAGCAGCTTGGTGTTAGCGGGGGTGACAGATACGCAGTATTTT | CASSLVLAGVTDTQYF
TRBJ1-1 | once | TRBD1 | TRBV5-1 | TGCGCCAGCAGCTTGGTCCAGGGGGACACTGAAGCTTTCTTT | CASSLVQGDTEAFF
TRBJ2-5 | - | - | TRBV6-5 | TGTGCCAGCACCCTACTTCGACAAGAGACCCAGTACTTC | CASTLLRQETQYF
TRBJ1-6 | few | - | TRBV5-5 | TGTGCCAGCAGCTTTGAGCGGGTCGGAAATTCACCCCTCCACTTT | CASSFERVGNSPLHF
TRBJ1-1 | - | - | TRBV18 | TGTGCCAGCTCACCCCTCCGGGAGGCTGAAGCTTTCTTT | CASSPLREAEAFF